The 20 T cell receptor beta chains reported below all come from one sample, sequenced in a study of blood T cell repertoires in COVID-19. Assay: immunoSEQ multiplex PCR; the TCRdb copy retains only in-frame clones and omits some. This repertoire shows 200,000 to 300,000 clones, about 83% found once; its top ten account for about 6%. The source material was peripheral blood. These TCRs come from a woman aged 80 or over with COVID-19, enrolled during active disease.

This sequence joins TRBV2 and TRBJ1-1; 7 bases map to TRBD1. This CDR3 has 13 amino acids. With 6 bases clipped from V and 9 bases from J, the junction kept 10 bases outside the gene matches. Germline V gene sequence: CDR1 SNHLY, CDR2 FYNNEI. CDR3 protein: CASRVTGAYQAFF. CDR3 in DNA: TGTGCCAGCAGAGTTACAGGGGCCTACCAAGCTTTCTTT.

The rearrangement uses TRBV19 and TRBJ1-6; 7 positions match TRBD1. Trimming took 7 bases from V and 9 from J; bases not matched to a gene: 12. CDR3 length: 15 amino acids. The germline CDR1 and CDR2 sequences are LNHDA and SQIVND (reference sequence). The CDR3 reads CASTSTFRGISPLHF. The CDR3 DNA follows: TGTGCCAGTACCTCGACGTTCAGGGGGATTTCACCCCTCCACTTT.

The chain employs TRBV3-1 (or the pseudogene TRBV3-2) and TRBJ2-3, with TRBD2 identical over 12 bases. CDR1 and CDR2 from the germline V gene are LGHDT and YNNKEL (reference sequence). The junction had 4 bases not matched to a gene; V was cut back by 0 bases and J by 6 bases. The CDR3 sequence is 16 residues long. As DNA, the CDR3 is TGTGCCAGCAGCCAAGAGAGACTAGCGGGGGCGGATACGCAGTATTTT. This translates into CASSQERLAGADTQYF.

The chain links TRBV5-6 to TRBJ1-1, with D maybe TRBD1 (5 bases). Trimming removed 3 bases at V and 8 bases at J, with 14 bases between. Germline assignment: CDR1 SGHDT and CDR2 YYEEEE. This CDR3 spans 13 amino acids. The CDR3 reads CASSSGDAREAFF. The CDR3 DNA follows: TGTGCCAGCAGCTCGGGGGACGCCCGGGAAGCTTTCTTT.

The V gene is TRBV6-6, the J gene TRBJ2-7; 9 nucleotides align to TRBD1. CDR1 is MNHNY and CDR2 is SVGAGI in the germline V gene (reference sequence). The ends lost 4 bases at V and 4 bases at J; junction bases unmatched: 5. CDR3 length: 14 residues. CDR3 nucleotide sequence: TGTGCCAGCAGTTCCGGGACAGGGTTGTACGAGCAGTACTTC. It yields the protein CASSSGTGLYEQYF.

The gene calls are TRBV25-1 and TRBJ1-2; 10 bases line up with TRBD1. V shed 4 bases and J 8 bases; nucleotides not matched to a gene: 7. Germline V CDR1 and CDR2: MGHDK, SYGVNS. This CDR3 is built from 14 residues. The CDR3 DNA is TGTGCCAGCAGTGGAGACAGGGGGCTCTACGGCTACACCTTC. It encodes CASSGDRGLYGYTF.

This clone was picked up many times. This CDR3 is CSVLTGGGYTF. DNA of the CDR3: TGCAGTGTTTTAACAGGGGGAGGCTACACCTTC. The chain carries TRBV20-1 and TRBJ1-2; 8 bases are a match to TRBD1. The CDR3 spans 11 residues. Germline-derived CDR1 and CDR2 are DFQATT and SNEGSKA (reference sequence). The ends lost 7 bases at V and 8 bases at J; junction bases unmatched: 6.

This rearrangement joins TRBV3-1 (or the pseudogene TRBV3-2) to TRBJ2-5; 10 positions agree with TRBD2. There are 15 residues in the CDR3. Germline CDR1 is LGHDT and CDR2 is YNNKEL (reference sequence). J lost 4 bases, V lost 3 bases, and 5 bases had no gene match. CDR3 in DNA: TGTGCCAGCAGCCATCTTCTAGCGGGGGTAGAGACCCAGTACTTC. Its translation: CASSHLLAGVETQYF.

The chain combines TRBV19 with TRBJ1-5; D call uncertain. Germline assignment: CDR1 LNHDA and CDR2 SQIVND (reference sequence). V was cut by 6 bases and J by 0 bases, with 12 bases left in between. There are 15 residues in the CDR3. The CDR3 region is CASSNQVNSNQPQHF. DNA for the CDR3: TGTGCCAGTAGCAATCAGGTTAATAGCAATCAGCCCCAGCATTTT.

For the CDR3, the DNA is TGCAGCCTATACCAAGATACGCAGTATTTT. It translates to CSLYQDTQYF. This chain joins TRBV29-1 and TRBJ2-3; D is unclear. Trimming shortened V by 8 bases and J by 5 bases, and 8 bases separated the two germline ends. This CDR3 is 10 amino acids long. CDR1 SQVTM and CDR2 ANQGSEA come from the germline V gene.

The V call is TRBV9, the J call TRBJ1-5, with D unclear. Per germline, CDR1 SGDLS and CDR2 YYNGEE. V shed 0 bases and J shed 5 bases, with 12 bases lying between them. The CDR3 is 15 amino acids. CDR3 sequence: CASSVDGEPDQPQHF. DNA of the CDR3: TGTGCCAGCAGCGTAGACGGTGAGCCGGATCAGCCCCAGCATTTT.

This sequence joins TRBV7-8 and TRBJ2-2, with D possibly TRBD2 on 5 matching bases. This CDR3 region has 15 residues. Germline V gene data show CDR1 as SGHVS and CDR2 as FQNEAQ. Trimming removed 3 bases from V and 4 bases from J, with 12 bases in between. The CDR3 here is CASSFGGFGTGELFF. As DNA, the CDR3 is TGTGCCAGCAGCTTCGGCGGGTTTGGCACCGGGGAGCTGTTTTTT.

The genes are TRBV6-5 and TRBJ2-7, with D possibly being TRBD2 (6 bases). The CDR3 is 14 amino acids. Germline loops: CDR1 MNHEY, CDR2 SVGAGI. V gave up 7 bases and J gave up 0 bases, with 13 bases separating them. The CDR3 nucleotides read TGTGCCAGCAAATCGGGACTGGCCTCCTACGAGCAGTACGTC. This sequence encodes CASKSGLASYEQYV.

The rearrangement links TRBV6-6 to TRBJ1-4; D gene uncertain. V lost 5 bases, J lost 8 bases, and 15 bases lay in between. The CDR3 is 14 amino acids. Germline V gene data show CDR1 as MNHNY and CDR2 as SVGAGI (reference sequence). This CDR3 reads CASSRSREIEKLFF. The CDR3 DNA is TGTGCCAGCAGTCGATCCCGGGAGATAGAAAAACTGTTTTTT.

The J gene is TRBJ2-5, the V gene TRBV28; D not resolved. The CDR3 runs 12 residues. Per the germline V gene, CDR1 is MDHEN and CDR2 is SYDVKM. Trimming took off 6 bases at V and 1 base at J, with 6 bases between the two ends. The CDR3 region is CASRASQETQYF. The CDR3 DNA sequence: TGTGCCAGCAGGGCCAGCCAAGAGACCCAGTACTTC.

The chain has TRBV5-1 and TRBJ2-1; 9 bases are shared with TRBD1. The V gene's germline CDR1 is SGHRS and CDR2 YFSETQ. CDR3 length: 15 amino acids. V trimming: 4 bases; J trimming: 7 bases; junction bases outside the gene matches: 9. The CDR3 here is CASSKPGQGGNEQFF. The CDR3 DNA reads TGCGCCAGCAGCAAGCCGGGACAGGGTGGTAATGAGCAGTTCTTC. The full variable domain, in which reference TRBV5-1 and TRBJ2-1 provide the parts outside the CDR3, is KAGVTQTPRYLIKTRGQQVTLSCSPISGHRSVSWYQQTPGQGLQFLFEYFSETQRNKGNFPGRFSGRQFSNSRSEMNVSTLELGDSALYLCASSKPGQGGNEQFFGPGTRLTVL.

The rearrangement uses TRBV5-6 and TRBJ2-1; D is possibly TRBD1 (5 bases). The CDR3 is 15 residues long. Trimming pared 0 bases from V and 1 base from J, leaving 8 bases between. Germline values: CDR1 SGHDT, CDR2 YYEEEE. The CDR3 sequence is CASSLGQRSYNEQFF. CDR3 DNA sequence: TGTGCCAGCAGCTTGGGACAGAGATCCTACAATGAGCAGTTCTTC.

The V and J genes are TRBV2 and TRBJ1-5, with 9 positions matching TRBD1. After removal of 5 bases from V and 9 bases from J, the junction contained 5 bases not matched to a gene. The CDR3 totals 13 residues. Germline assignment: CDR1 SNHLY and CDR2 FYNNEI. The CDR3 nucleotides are TGTGCCAGCAGTTTACAGGGGGCTGGGCCCCAGCATTTT. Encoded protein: CASSLQGAGPQHF. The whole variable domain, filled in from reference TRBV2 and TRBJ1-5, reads EPEVTQTPSHQVTQMGQEVILRCVPISNHLYFYWYRQILGQKVEFLVSFYNNEISEKSEIFDDQFSVERPDGSNFTLKIRSTKLEDSAMYFCASSLQGAGPQHFGDGTRLSIL.

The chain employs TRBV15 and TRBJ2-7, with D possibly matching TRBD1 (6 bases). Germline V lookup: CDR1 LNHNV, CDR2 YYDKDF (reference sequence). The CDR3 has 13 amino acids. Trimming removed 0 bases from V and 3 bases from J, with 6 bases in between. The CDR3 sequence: CATSRDRGYEQYV. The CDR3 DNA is TGTGCCACCAGCAGAGACAGGGGCTACGAGCAGTACGTC.

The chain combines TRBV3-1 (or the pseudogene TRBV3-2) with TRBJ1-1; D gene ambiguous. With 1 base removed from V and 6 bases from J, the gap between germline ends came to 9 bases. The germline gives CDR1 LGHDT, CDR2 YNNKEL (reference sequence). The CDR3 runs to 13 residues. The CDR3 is CASSQGGIPEAFF. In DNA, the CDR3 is TGTGCCAGCAGCCAAGGAGGAATCCCTGAAGCTTTCTTT.